This is a list of T cell receptor beta chains from one sample in a study of Graves' ophthalmopathy and Graves' hyperthyroidism. TCRdb recomputed calls from the multiplex PCR reads with MiXCR, one row per CDR3 protein. The sample includes 300,000 to 350,000 distinct CDR3 sequences, roughly a sixth of them seen just once. The specimen sequenced was peripheral blood. The source is an adult man with Graves' ophthalmopathy. Each CDR3 is given with its conserved first and last residue. A D gene is named only where the DNA matches it firmly. The size entry is marked missing in some rows and otherwise reads once, few, many or a size class.

D gene: NA; clone size: many; V gene: TRBV28; J gene: TRBJ1-2; CDR3 DNA: TGTGCCAGCAGTGAAGTTAGGCGTTGGTATGGCTACACCTTC; CDR3 protein: CASSEVRRWYGYTF
D gene: NA; clone size: NA; V gene: TRBV7-8; J gene: TRBJ2-5; CDR3 DNA: TGTGCCAGCAGCTTAGAAGCTTCGGGGACCCAGTACTTC; CDR3 protein: CASSLEASGTQYF
D gene: TRBD1; clone size: NA; V gene: TRBV7-9; J gene: TRBJ2-5; CDR3 DNA: TGTGCCAGCAGTCCGGGACAGCTCTCAGCACGGGAGACCCAGTACTTC; CDR3 protein: CASSPGQLSARETQYF
D gene: TRBD1; clone size: many; V gene: TRBV7-9; J gene: TRBJ2-2; CDR3 DNA: TGTGCCAGCAGGGGACAGGTTACTTCGGGGGAGCTGTTTTTT; CDR3 protein: CASRGQVTSGELFF
D gene: TRBD1; clone size: NA; V gene: TRBV6-2/TRBV6-3; J gene: TRBJ1-2; CDR3 DNA: TGTGCCAGCAGTACAAGACAGGGGGACAACTATGGCTACACCTTC; CDR3 protein: CASSTRQGDNYGYTF
D gene: TRBD1; clone size: many; V gene: TRBV27; J gene: TRBJ2-7; CDR3 DNA: TGTGCCAGCAGTCTCCCCGGGACAGGGATCTACGAGCAGTACTTC; CDR3 protein: CASSLPGTGIYEQYF
D gene: NA; clone size: many; V gene: TRBV6-1; J gene: TRBJ1-2; CDR3 DNA: TGTGCCAGCAGTGGCCCGAACCGCTATGGCTACACCTTC; CDR3 protein: CASSGPNRYGYTF
D gene: NA; clone size: many; V gene: TRBV12-3/TRBV12-4; J gene: TRBJ2-2; CDR3 DNA: TGTGCCACCGACGGGGCGGAGAAGAACACCGGGGAGCTGTTTTTT; CDR3 protein: CATDGAEKNTGELFF
D gene: NA; clone size: many; V gene: TRBV6-2/TRBV6-3; J gene: TRBJ2-7; CDR3 DNA: TGTGCCAGCAGTTACCCCGAAACTAGGGTCGAGGCCGAGCAGTACTTC; CDR3 protein: CASSYPETRVEAEQYF
D gene: TRBD1; clone size: NA; V gene: TRBV10-3; J gene: TRBJ1-1; CDR3 DNA: TGTGCCATCAGTGAGGGACTTGCGGGACAGCAGAACACTGAAGCTTTCTTT; CDR3 protein: CAISEGLAGQQNTEAFF
D gene: NA; clone size: many; V gene: TRBV2; J gene: TRBJ2-2; CDR3 DNA: TGTGCCAGCCGTTTGATGGGGGCCGGGGAGCTGTTTTTT; CDR3 protein: CASRLMGAGELFF
D gene: TRBD1; clone size: many; V gene: TRBV4-1; J gene: TRBJ1-5; CDR3 DNA: TGCGCCAGCAGCCACCGAACAGGGGACGGGCAGCCCCAGCATTTT; CDR3 protein: CASSHRTGDGQPQHF
D gene: NA; clone size: many; V gene: TRBV20-1; J gene: TRBJ2-7; CDR3 DNA: TGCAGTGCTAGAAACAGGGACCTCTCCTCCTACGAGCAGTACTTC; CDR3 protein: CSARNRDLSSYEQYF
D gene: NA; clone size: many; V gene: TRBV24-1; J gene: TRBJ1-2; CDR3 DNA: TGTGCCACCAGTGGGTCAGGGAATGGCTACACCTTC; CDR3 protein: CATSGSGNGYTF
D gene: NA; clone size: many; V gene: TRBV20-1; J gene: TRBJ2-7; CDR3 DNA: TGCAGTGCTAGAGGGGGAAGACTAGGGGGCACCGATTCCTACGAGCAGTACTTC; CDR3 protein: CSARGGRLGGTDSYEQYF
D gene: TRBD1; clone size: few; V gene: TRBV12-3/TRBV12-4; J gene: TRBJ1-2; CDR3 DNA: TGTGCCAGCAGTATCCGGGACAGATATGGCTACATCTTC; CDR3 protein: CASSIRDRYGYIF
D gene: TRBD2; clone size: many; V gene: TRBV20-1; J gene: TRBJ2-7; CDR3 DNA: TGCAGTGCAGCCGGGACTAGCGGGGGGATAGACTACGAGCAGTACTTC; CDR3 protein: CSAAGTSGGIDYEQYF
D gene: NA; clone size: many; V gene: TRBV29-1; J gene: TRBJ1-2; CDR3 DNA: TGCAGCGGGCTAAGCGAGAACTATGGCTACACCTTC; CDR3 protein: CSGLSENYGYTF
D gene: TRBD1; clone size: many; V gene: TRBV7-9; J gene: TRBJ2-5; CDR3 DNA: TGTGCCAGCAGCCCAGGGGGCGTTGAGACCCAGTACTTC; CDR3 protein: CASSPGGVETQYF
D gene: TRBD1; clone size: many; V gene: TRBV6-5; J gene: TRBJ2-7; CDR3 DNA: TGTGCCAGCAGTCGGGGACAGGGGGCGGGTGAGCAGTACTTC; CDR3 protein: CASSRGQGAGEQYF
D gene: TRBD1; clone size: few; V gene: TRBV28; J gene: TRBJ2-7; CDR3 DNA: TGTGCCAGCAGTTCCGCCGGACAGGGAATGGGGCTCTCCTACGAGCAGTACTTC; CDR3 protein: CASSSAGQGMGLSYEQYF
D gene: TRBD1; clone size: many; V gene: TRBV30; J gene: TRBJ1-1; CDR3 DNA: TGTGCCAAGAGTAGACAGGGTACTGAAGCTTTCTTT; CDR3 protein: CAKSRQGTEAFF
D gene: TRBD1; clone size: NA; V gene: TRBV12-3/TRBV12-4; J gene: TRBJ1-2; CDR3 DNA: TGTGCCAGCAGTTCACCGGGACAGGGAGGCTACACCTTC; CDR3 protein: CASSSPGQGGYTF
D gene: NA; clone size: NA; V gene: TRBV12-3/TRBV12-4; J gene: TRBJ2-2; CDR3 DNA: TGTGCCAGCAGTTGGCTAAACACCGGGGAGCTGTTTTTT; CDR3 protein: CASSWLNTGELFF
D gene: TRBD1; clone size: many; V gene: TRBV10-3; J gene: TRBJ1-5; CDR3 DNA: TGTGCCACCGGACAGGGTCAGGGCCAGCCCCAGCATTTT; CDR3 protein: CATGQGQGQPQHF
D gene: NA; clone size: many; V gene: TRBV10-3; J gene: TRBJ2-5; CDR3 DNA: TGTGCCATCAGTGTATCCTGGGACCAAGAGACCCAGTACTTC; CDR3 protein: CAISVSWDQETQYF
D gene: NA; clone size: NA; V gene: TRBV30; J gene: TRBJ2-2; CDR3 DNA: TGTGCCTGGAGTGACAGGGACCCCGGGGAGCTGTTTTTT; CDR3 protein: CAWSDRDPGELFF
D gene: NA; clone size: many; V gene: TRBV2; J gene: TRBJ1-6; CDR3 DNA: TGTGCCAGCAGGAGGACAGATAATTCACCCCTCCACTTT; CDR3 protein: CASRRTDNSPLHF
D gene: TRBD1; clone size: many; V gene: TRBV30; J gene: TRBJ1-5; CDR3 DNA: TGTGCCTGGGGACAGGGGATCGACCAGCCCCAGCATTTT; CDR3 protein: CAWGQGIDQPQHF